The T cell receptor beta chain described here comes from a study of T cell repertoires in cytomegalovirus infection. Study as a whole: Indications came from public TCR beta signatures; they pointed to CMV infection and to a matching HLA type. General study findings and limits: Summed frequency of public TCR beta families distinguished CMV carriers with the relevant HLA.

TCRdb reprocessed the reads with MiXCR, giving one entry per CDR3 protein. Counted here are 310,000 or so distinct CDR3 sequences, about 9.1% occurring once; the ten biggest clones make up around 2.4%. This clonotype was detected many times. Its specificity is not known. The sequencing sample was made of PBMCs. This sequence originates from a human donor in good health (CMV status not recorded). Some clones in this sample may be carry-over from other donors' samples.

Here the CDR3 reads CASSPVAGKQNEQFF. In nucleotides, the CDR3 is TGTGCCAGCAGCCCTGTAGCGGGGAAGCAGAATGAGCAGTTCTTC. The chain uses TRBV7-9 and TRBJ2-1, with 8 nucleotides matching TRBD2. This CDR3 spans 15 amino acids. The germline gives CDR1 SEHNR, CDR2 FQNEAQ (reference sequence). The V and J ends lost 5 bases and 7 bases, in that order; junction bases with no gene match: 10. The complete variable domain, with remaining parts taken from reference TRBV7-9 and TRBJ2-1, reads DTGVSQNPRHKITKRGQNVTFRCDPISEHNRLYWYRQTLGQGPEFLTYFQNEAQLEKSRLLSDRFSAERPKGSFSTLEIQRTEQGDSAMYLCASSPVAGKQNEQFFGPGTRLTVL.